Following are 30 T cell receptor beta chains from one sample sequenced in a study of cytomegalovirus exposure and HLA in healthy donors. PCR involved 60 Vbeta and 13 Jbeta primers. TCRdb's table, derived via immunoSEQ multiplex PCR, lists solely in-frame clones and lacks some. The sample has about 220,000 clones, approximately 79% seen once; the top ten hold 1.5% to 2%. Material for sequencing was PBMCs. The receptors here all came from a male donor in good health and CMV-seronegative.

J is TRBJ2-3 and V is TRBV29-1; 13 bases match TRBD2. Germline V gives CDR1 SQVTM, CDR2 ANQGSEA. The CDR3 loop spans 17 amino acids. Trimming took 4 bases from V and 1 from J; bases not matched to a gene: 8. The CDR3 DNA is TGCAGCGTTGTTGGACTAGCGGGAGAAGGACGCACAGATACGCAGTATTTT. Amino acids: CSVVGLAGEGRTDTQYF.

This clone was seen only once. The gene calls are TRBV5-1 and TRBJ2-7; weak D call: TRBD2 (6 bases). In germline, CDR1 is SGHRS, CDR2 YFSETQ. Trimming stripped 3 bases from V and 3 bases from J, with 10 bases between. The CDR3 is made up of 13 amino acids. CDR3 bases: TGCGCCAGCAGCTGGCGGGGCGGCTACGAGCAGTACTTC. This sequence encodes CASSWRGGYEQYF.

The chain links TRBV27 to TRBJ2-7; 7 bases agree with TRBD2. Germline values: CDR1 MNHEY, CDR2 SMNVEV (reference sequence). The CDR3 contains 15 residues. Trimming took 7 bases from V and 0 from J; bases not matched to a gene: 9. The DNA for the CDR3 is TGTGCCAGCACCCACCGTGGGAGGGACTCCTACGAGCAGTACTTC. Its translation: CASTHRGRDSYEQYF.

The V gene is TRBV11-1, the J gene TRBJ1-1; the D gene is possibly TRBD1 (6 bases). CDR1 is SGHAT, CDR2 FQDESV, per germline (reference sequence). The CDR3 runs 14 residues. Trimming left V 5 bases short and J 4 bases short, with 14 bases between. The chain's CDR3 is CASSRPTGFTEAFF. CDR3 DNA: TGTGCCAGCAGCCGCCCGACAGGATTCACTGAAGCTTTCTTT.

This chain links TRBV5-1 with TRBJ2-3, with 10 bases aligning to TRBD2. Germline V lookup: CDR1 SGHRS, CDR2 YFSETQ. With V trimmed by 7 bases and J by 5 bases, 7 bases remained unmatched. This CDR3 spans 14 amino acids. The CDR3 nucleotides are TGCGCCAGCCGGACCGGGACTAGCGTAGATACGCAGTATTTT. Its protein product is CASRTGTSVDTQYF.

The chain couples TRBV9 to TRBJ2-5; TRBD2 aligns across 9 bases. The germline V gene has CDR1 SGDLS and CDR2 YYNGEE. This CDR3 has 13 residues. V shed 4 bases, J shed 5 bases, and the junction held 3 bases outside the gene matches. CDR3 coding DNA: TGTGCCAGCAGCTCTACTAGCGGGGAGACCCAGTACTTC. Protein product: CASSSTSGETQYF.

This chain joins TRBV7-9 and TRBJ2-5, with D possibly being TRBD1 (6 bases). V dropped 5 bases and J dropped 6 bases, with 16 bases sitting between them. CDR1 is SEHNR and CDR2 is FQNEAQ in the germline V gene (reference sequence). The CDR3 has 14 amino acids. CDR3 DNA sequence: TGTGCCAGCAGCCGGGACAATAAGGGGAAGACCCAGTACTTC. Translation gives CASSRDNKGKTQYF.

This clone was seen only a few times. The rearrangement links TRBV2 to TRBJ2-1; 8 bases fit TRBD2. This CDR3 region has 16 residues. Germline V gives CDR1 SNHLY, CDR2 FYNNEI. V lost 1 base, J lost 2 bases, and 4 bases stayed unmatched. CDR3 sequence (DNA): TGTGCCAGCAGTGAAGAGGCGGGGGGCGCCTACAATGAGCAGTTCTTC. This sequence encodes CASSEEAGGAYNEQFF.

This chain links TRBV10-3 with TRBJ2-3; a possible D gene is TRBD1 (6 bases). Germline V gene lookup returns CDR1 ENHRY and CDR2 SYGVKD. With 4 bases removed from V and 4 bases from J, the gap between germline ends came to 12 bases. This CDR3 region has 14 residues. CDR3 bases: TGTGCCATCAGTGCCCGACAGGCCCCAGATACGCAGTATTTT. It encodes CAISARQAPDTQYF.

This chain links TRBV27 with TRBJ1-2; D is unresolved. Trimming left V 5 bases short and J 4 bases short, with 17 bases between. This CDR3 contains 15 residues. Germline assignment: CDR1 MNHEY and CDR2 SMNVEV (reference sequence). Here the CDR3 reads CASSPRQAHPYGYTF. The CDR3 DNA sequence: TGTGCCAGCAGTCCCCGCCAGGCCCACCCCTATGGCTACACCTTC.

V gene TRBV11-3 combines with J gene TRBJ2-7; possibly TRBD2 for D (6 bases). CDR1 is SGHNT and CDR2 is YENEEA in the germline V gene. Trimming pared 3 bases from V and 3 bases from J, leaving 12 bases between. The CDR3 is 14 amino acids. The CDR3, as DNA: TGTGCCAGCAGCTTGGGGGGACCGAACTACGAGCAGTACTTC. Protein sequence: CASSLGGPNYEQYF.

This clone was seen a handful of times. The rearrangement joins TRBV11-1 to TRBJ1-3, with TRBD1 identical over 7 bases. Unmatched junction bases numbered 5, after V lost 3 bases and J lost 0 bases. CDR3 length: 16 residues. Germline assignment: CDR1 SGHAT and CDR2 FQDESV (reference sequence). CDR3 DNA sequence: TGTGCCAGCAGCTTGGGACAGCCTTCCTCTGGAAACACCATATATTTT. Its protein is CASSLGQPSSGNTIYF.

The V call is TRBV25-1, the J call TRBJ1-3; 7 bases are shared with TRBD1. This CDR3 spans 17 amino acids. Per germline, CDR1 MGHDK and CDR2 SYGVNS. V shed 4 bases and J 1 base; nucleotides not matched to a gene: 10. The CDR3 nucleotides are TGTGCCAGCAGTGGGACACAGGGGATAAGTTCTGGAAACACCATATATTTT. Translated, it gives CASSGTQGISSGNTIYF.

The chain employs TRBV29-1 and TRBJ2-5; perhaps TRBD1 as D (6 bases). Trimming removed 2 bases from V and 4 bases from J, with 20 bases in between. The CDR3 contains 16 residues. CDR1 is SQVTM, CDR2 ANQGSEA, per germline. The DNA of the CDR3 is TGCAGCGTTGAATCGCGGGTAGGGGGTACGGGAGAGACCCAGTACTTC. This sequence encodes CSVESRVGGTGETQYF.

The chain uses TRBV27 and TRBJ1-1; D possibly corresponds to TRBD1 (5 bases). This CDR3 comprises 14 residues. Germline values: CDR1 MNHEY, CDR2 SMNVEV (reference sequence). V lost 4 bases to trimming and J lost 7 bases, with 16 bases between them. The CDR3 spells CASSSGLRRGEAFF. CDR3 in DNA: TGTGCCAGCAGTTCGGGACTTCGCCGGGGTGAAGCTTTCTTT.

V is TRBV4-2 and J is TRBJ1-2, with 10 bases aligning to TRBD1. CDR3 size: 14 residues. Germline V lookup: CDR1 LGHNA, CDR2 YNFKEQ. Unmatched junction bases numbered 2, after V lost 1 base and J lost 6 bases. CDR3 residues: CASSQVGTGDGYTF. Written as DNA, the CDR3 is TGTGCCAGCAGCCAAGTCGGGACAGGGGATGGCTACACCTTC.

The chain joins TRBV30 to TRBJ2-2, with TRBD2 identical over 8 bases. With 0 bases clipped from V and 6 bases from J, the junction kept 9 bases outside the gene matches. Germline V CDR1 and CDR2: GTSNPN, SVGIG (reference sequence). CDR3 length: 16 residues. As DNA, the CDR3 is TGTGCCTGGAGTGTACGTCTAGCGGGTAGAGCCGGGGAGCTGTTTTTT. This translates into CAWSVRLAGRAGELFF.

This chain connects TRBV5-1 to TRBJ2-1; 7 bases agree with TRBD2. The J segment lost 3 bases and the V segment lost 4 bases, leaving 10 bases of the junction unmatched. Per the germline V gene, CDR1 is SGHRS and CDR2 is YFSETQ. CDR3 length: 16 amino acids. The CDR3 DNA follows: TGCGCCAGCAGCGTTCCCGCGGGAGTCTACTACAATGAGCAGTTCTTC. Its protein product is CASSVPAGVYYNEQFF.

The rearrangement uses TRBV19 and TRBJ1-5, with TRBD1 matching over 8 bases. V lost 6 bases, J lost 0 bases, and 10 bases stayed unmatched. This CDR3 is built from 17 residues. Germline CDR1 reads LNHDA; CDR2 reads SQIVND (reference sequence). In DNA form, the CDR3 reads TGTGCCAGTAGACCCACAGGGGGTCGGGGTAGCAATCAGCCCCAGCATTTT. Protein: CASRPTGGRGSNQPQHF.

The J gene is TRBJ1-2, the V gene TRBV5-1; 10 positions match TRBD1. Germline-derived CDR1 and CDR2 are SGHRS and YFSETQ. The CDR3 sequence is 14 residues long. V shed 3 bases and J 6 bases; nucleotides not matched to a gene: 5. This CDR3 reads CASSSDRGWNGYTF. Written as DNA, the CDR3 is TGCGCCAGCAGCTCGGACAGGGGGTGGAATGGCTACACCTTC.

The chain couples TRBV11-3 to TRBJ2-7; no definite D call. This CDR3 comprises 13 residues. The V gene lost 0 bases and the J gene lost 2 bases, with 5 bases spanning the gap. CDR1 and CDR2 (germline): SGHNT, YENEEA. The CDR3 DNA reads TGTGCCAGCAGCTTAGATACAGCCTACGAGCAGTACTTC. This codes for CASSLDTAYEQYF.

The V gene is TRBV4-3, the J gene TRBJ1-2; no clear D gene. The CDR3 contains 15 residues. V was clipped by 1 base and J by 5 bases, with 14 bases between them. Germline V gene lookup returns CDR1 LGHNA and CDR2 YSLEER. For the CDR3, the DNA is TGCGCCAGCAGCCAAGTTGGACGGGAATCTTATGGCTACACCTTC. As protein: CASSQVGRESYGYTF.

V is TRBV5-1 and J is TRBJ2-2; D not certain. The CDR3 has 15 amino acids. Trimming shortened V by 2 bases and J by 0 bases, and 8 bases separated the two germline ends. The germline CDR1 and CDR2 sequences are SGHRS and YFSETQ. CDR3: CASSLTAANTGELFF. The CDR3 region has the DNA TGCGCCAGCAGCTTAACAGCCGCGAACACCGGGGAGCTGTTTTTT.

The CDR3 reads CASSPGLAGGVTDTQYF. The CDR3 bases are TGTGCCAGCAGTCCGGGACTAGCGGGGGGCGTAACAGATACGCAGTATTTT. The chain recombines TRBV9 with TRBJ2-3; 15 bases map to TRBD2. Per germline, CDR1 SGDLS and CDR2 YYNGEE. The CDR3 spans 17 residues. Trimming cost V 5 bases and J 3 bases; bases outside gene matches: 7.

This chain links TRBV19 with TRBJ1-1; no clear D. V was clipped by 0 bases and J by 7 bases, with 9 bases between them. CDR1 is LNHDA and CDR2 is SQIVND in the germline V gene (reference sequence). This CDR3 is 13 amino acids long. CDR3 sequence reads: CASSIDRENEAFF. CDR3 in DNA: TGTGCCAGTAGTATAGATCGGGAGAATGAAGCTTTCTTT. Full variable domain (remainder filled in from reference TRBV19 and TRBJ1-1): DGGITQSPKYLFRKEGQNVTLSCEQNLNHDAMYWYRQDPGQGLRLIYYSQIVNDFQKGDIAEGYSVSREKKESFPLTVTSAQKNPTAFYLCASSIDRENEAFFGQGTRLTVV.

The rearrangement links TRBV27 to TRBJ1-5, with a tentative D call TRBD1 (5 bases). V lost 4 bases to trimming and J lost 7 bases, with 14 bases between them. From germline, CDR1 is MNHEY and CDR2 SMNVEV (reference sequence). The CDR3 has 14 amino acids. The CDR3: CASSSRAGKQPQHF. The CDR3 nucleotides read TGTGCCAGCAGTTCCCGGGCAGGGAAGCAGCCCCAGCATTTT.

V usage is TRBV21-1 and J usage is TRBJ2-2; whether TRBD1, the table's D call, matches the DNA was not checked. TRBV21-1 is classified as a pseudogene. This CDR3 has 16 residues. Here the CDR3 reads CASSKGPRKNTGELFF. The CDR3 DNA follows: TGTGCCAGCAGCAAAGGGCCCAGGAAGAACACCGGGGAGCTGTTTTTT.

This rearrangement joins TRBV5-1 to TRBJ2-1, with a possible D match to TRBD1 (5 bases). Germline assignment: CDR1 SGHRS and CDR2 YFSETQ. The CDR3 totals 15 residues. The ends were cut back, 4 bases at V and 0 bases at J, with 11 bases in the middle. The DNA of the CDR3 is TGCGCCAGCAGCGCAGGGTGGAGCTCCTACAATGAGCAGTTCTTC. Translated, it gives CASSAGWSSYNEQFF.

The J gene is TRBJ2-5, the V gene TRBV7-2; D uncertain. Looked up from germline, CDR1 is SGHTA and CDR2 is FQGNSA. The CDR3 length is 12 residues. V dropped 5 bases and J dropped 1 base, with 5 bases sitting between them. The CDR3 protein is CASSPVQETQYF. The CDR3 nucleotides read TGTGCCAGCAGCCCAGTCCAAGAGACCCAGTACTTC.

CDR3 bases: TGTGCCACCAGTCCGGGGGCCGGGGAGCTGTTTTTT. Its protein product is CATSPGAGELFF. The chain recombines TRBV7-9 with TRBJ2-2, with D possibly matching TRBD2 (6 bases). The germline gives CDR1 SEHNR, CDR2 FQNEAQ (reference sequence). The germline V and J ends were trimmed by 10 bases and 6 bases, with 12 bases remaining between them. This CDR3 is built from 12 residues.